This T cell receptor (beta chain) was identified during a study of T-cell memory formation after mild COVID-19. Background on the study: There were largely donor-specific TCR clusters. Broader study findings: Clones that contracted from day 15 to 85 had balanced CD4/CD8; later expanders were CD4+ biased. Memory from before infection featured some responding clones, which suggests cross-reactive memory joined.

Details on this clonotype: Its antigen is unknown.

Per the germline V gene, CDR1 is GTSNPN and CDR2 is SVGIG (reference sequence). The CDR3 loop spans 14 amino acids. With V trimmed by 4 bases and J by 4 bases, 7 bases remained unmatched. Constant-segment primers were used for 5'RACE, and the resulting TCR alpha and TCR beta cDNA libraries carried sample barcodes and UMIs. TCRdb processed the 5' RACE reads anew with MiXCR; each CDR3 protein has one entry. Among under 650,000 distinct CDR3 sequences, roughly 18% were seen once, and the ten largest hold about 12%. Material: PBMCs or a T cell subset sorted from them (not recorded which). This rearrangement joins TRBV30 to TRBJ1-2, with 9 bases aligning to TRBD1. The TCR originated in an adult woman who had mild COVID-19 (a few samples of this study predate the infection). Cell type and time point are not known. The CDR3 here is CAWTKGQGPYGYTF. The CDR3 coding sequence is TGTGCCTGGACTAAGGGACAGGGACCCTATGGCTACACCTTC. Supplemented by reference TRBV30 and TRBJ1-2, the full variable domain reads SQTIHQWPATLVQPVGSPLSLECTVEGTSNPNLYWYRQAAGRGLQLLFYSVGIGQISSEVPQNLSASRPQDRQFILSSKKLLLSDSGFYLCAWTKGQGPYGYTFGSGTRLTVV.